This T cell receptor (beta chain) was identified during a study of blood T cell repertoires in COVID-19. Study overall: Material from acute and convalescent COVID-19 was sourced from the United States, Italy and Spain. From T cells, B-cell-depleted T cells, or PBMCs came the material, which was cDNA or gDNA.

The data were produced by immunoSEQ multiplex PCR, yet TCRdb's version contains in-frame clones alone and is incomplete. The sample contains over 300,000 clones, over 75% of which appear only once. The TCR comes from a human donor in a cohort sampled during active COVID-19. Sequencing used peripheral blood.

The CDR3 sequence is CASSGRAYEQYF. The DNA for the CDR3 is TGTGCCAGCAGCGGCAGGGCCTACGAGCAGTACTTC. V gene TRBV6-5 combines with J gene TRBJ2-7, with a tentative D call TRBD1 (5 bases). The V gene lost 6 bases and the J gene lost 2 bases, with 8 bases spanning the gap. CDR1 is MNHEY, CDR2 SVGAGI, per germline. This CDR3 is built from 12 residues.